This T cell receptor (beta chain) was identified during a study of OX40 agonist ivuxolimab in advanced cancers. The wider study: The treatment was a fully human IgG2 OX40 agonist, ivuxolimab. Study findings and constraints: On average, CD8+ T cells showed a greater number of expanded clones than CD4+.

Blood sampling was done at baseline, cycle 4 day 1, and cycle 7 day 1. The V end lost 8 bases, the J end lost 5 bases, and 18 bases lay between the germline ends. CDR3 size: 15 residues. Germline CDR1 is SNHLY and CDR2 is FYNNEI. Concerning this clone itself: Its specificity is unknown.

Repertoires were generated with immunoSEQ multiplex PCR, while TCRdb's copy carries only in-frame clones and drops some. This table holds about 77,000 clones, roughly 85% found once. The source is an adult with an advanced solid tumor such as melanoma, head and neck, liver or kidney cancer. The gene calls are TRBV2 and TRBJ2-2, with D unresolved. Source: CD4+ or CD8+ T cells sorted from blood, taken in a trial of the OX40 agonist ivuxolimab. CDR3: CASAPSGESTGELFF. The CDR3 coding sequence is TGTGCCAGCGCCCCGTCAGGAGAATCAACCGGGGAGCTGTTTTTT. Full variable domain (outside the CDR3, taken from reference TRBV2 and TRBJ2-2): EPEVTQTPSHQVTQMGQEVILRCVPISNHLYFYWYRQILGQKVEFLVSFYNNEISEKSEIFDDQFSVERPDGSNFTLKIRSTKLEDSAMYFCASAPSGESTGELFFGEGSRLTVL.